This T cell receptor (beta chain) is drawn from a study of blood T cell repertoires in COVID-19 (dated by TCRdb to 2020 to 2022). Concerning the study at large: Samples covering the acute and convalescent phases of COVID-19 were provided by collaborators in the United States, Italy and Spain. The material from the prospective study consisted of cDNA or gDNA derived from T cells, B-cell-depleted T cells, or PBMCs. Deeply sampled blood TCRbeta repertoires from subjects exposed to, actively infected with, or recovered from COVID-19 were included in the dataset. The repertoires were made available in a free public database intended to serve as a resource for research on the immune response to SARS-CoV-2. The samples were drawn from two sources: the first 160 participants of the ongoing ImmuneRACE study, and 950 to 1,500 subjects contributed by 6 global collaborators. The sample metadata nearly always contained a de-identified subject ID, COVID-19 status, age in years and sex. Where available, HLA class I and class II types were taken from metadata supplied by the sample provider and were not determined by assay-based typing.

What the study reported, not specific to this receptor: Clinical and demographic metadata were provided uncurated, with the amount varying by source and participant.

TCRbeta CDR3 regions were amplified from genomic DNA by means of the immunoSEQ Assay, a bias-controlled multiplex PCR. On the authors' methods: Within the assay, amplification of reference gene primers was used to estimate how many nucleated cells each sample contained. To quantify the absolute abundance of each unique TCRbeta CDR3 rearrangement, sequence reads were collapsed and filtered. For each sample, productive Simpson clonality was calculated as the square root of Simpson's diversity index across productive rearrangements. The table comes from immuneACCESS by way of TCRdb, which keeps in-frame sequences with V and J called. Part of the clones is missing from these tables; in studies checked, under half for an unresolved V gene and the rest for unknown reasons. V, J and clone size reflect that table, while D and trimming were determined from the DNA. The sample records some 210,000 clones, around 90% of which are singletons. Of the sample, 0.8% to 1% falls within the top ten clones.

Concerning this clone itself: The target of this receptor is not known. Within one base of it there is no much larger clone, and no base qualities were kept.

The CDR3, cysteine through phenylalanine, is 15 amino acids long. The entry retains the CDR3 DNA only, 45 bases that are in frame from base 1. According to the germline V gene (reference sequence), CDR1 reads SGHNT and CDR2 reads YYREEE. At the junction V is shortened by 4 bases and J by 2 bases; bases outside the gene matches: 5. One collaborating source in Seattle enrolled patients while the patients were actively infected and followed the patients over time throughout the course of disease. Collaborating institutions collected whole blood in K2EDTA tubes following their own protocols. For TCRbeta analysis, collaborators shipped samples as frozen whole blood, isolated PBMCs, or DNA extracted from either of those sample types.

The V gene is TRBV5-4 and the J gene is TRBJ1-2; a stretch of 10 junction bases matches TRBD1. Material for sequencing was peripheral blood. This TCR was sampled from a man aged 55 to 70 with COVID-19, enrolled during active disease. The CDR3 region reads CASSPPTGGNYGYTF. The DNA sequence is as follows: TGTGCCAGCAGCCCTCCGACAGGGGGCAACTATGGCTACACCTTC.